The 11 T cell receptor beta chains below all came from one sample that was sequenced in a study of blood T cells in healthy people across ages. Using a J-beta primer mix together with a sample-barcoded 5' primer, a second PCR was run for roughly 7 to 11 cycles. Each CDR3 protein gets one entry after TCRdb re-called the 5' RACE reads with MiXCR. The sample shows fewer than 1.5 million distinct CDR3 sequences, 42% of them seen only once. Sequenced sample: blood. The receptor set was obtained from a woman aged 18-35 years in good health.

The chain couples TRBV25-1 to TRBJ2-7; D is ambiguous. The V end was cut by 0 bases, the J end by 4 bases, with 16 bases between. The CDR3 totals 16 residues. CDR1 is MGHDK and CDR2 is SYGVNS in the germline V gene. In nucleotides, the CDR3 is TGTGCCAGCAGTGAATATTCATCCGGTGTTAAGTACGAGCAGTACTTC. It specifies CASSEYSSGVKYEQYF.

This clonotype has just one count. V and J are TRBV18 and TRBJ2-1; unclear D gene. V was trimmed by 6 bases and J by 6 bases, leaving 18 bases between them. CDR1 is KGHSH, CDR2 LQKENI, per germline. The CDR3 extends over 15 amino acids. The CDR3 protein is CASSQLDSLGNEQFF. The CDR3 region has the DNA TGTGCCAGCTCCCAATTAGACTCCCTGGGCAATGAGCAGTTCTTC.

The chain uses TRBV4-1 and TRBJ2-7; TRBD2 aligns across 8 bases. V shed 2 bases and J 7 bases; nucleotides not matched to a gene: 7. From germline, CDR1 is MGHRA and CDR2 YSYEKL. CDR3 length equals 14 residues. DNA for the CDR3: TGCGCCAGCAGCCAACCAACTAGCGGAGGTGAGCAGTACTTC. Protein: CASSQPTSGGEQYF.

This clonotype has more than one count but fewer than ten. The gene calls are TRBV20-1 and TRBJ1-6, with a possible D match to TRBD1 (6 bases). Trimming removed 3 bases from V and 7 bases from J, with 7 bases in between. Germline values: CDR1 DFQATT, CDR2 SNEGSKA (reference sequence). This CDR3 has 12 residues. DNA of the CDR3: TGCAGTGCTAGTGACAGGAATTCACCCCTCCACTTT. It yields the protein CSASDRNSPLHF.

This clonotype occurred a few times. J is TRBJ2-3 and V is TRBV12-3 or TRBV12-4; the D is unclear. Trimming pared 4 bases from V and 10 bases from J, leaving 12 bases between. The CDR3 contains 12 residues. CDR3 region: CASSSGQGAQYF. DNA for the CDR3: TGTGCCAGCAGTTCCGGGCAAGGAGCGCAGTATTTT.

The genes are TRBV2 and TRBJ2-2; the match to TRBD2 covers 8 bases. The CDR3 has 15 amino acids. Unmatched junction bases numbered 5, after V lost 3 bases and J lost 5 bases. Germline V gene sequence: CDR1 SNHLY, CDR2 FYNNEI. The CDR3: CASSEESSGTGELFF. The CDR3 DNA reads TGTGCCAGCAGTGAGGAGTCTAGCGGGACCGGGGAGCTGTTTTTT.

This sequence joins TRBV4-2 and TRBJ2-4; 12 nucleotides agree with TRBD2. The CDR3 has 15 residues. V was clipped by 6 bases and J by 13 bases; unmatched bases: 13. Germline loops: CDR1 LGHNA, CDR2 YNFKEQ. CDR3 nucleotides: TGTGCCAGCAGTGCTAGCGGGGGGGGCTACAATGAGCAGTACTTC. This codes for CASSASGGGYNEQYF.

This clonotype showed up just a few times. This chain links TRBV6-1 with TRBJ1-2; perhaps TRBD1 as D (5 bases). Germline values: CDR1 MNHNS, CDR2 SASEGT. Trimming cost V 6 bases and J 10 bases, with 9 bases left between them. The CDR3 spans 10 residues. The chain's CDR3 is CASSLGDYTF. The CDR3 region has the DNA TGTGCCAGCAGCCTAGGGGACTACACCTTC.

The sample holds a few counts of this clonotype. V usage is TRBV25-1 and J usage is TRBJ1-3, with 8 bases that match TRBD1. Germline lookup yields CDR1 MGHDK and CDR2 SYGVNS. The CDR3 consists of 16 residues. V lost 2 bases and J lost 3; bases outside the gene matches: 6. The CDR3 coding sequence is TGTGCCAGCAGTGAAGATGGCAGGGGGCTTGGAAACACCATATATTTT. Translation: CASSEDGRGLGNTIYF. The entire variable domain, with the rest obtained from reference TRBV25-1 and TRBJ1-3, is as follows: EADIYQTPRYLVIGTGKKITLECSQTMGHDKMYWYQQDPGMELHLIHYSYGVNSTEKGDLSSESTVSRIRTEHFPLTLESARPSHTSQYLCASSEDGRGLGNTIYFGEGSWLTVV.

The V and J genes are TRBV12-3 or TRBV12-4 and TRBJ2-7, with 9 bases identical to TRBD1. This CDR3 has 15 amino acids. V shed 7 bases, J shed 7 bases, and the junction held 14 bases outside the gene matches. For the CDR3, the DNA is TGTGCCAGCAACCCCCCGGGGACAGGGCAAAAAGAGCAGTACTTC. It yields the protein CASNPPGTGQKEQYF.

This clonotype has just a few counts. The J gene is TRBJ2-5, the V gene TRBV7-2; 7 bases line up with TRBD1. Germline V gene data show CDR1 as SGHTA and CDR2 as FQGNSA. V trimming: 5 bases; J trimming: 1 base; junction bases outside the gene matches: 7. The CDR3 sequence is 15 residues long. The CDR3 coding sequence is TGTGCCAGCAGCCCCCAGACAGGGACCCAAGAGACCCAGTACTTC. This sequence encodes CASSPQTGTQETQYF.